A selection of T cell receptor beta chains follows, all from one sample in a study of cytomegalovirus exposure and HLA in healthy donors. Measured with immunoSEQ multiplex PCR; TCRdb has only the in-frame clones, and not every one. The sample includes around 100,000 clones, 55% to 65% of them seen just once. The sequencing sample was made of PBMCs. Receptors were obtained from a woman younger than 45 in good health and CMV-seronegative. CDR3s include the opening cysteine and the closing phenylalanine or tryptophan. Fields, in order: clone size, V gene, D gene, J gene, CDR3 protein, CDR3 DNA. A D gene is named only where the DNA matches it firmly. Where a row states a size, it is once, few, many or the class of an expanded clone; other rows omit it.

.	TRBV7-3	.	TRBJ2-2	CASSFTGAGELFF	TGTGCCAGCAGCTTCACCGGGGCCGGGGAGCTGTTTTTT
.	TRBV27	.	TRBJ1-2	CASSRSGGIYGYTF	TGTGCCAGCAGCCGGAGCGGGGGGATCTATGGCTACACCTTC
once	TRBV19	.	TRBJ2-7	CASKKGGPYEQYF	TGTGCCAGTAAAAAAGGCGGTCCCTACGAGCAGTACTTC
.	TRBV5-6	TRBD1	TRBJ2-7	CASSPGTGGFEQYF	TGTGCCAGCAGCCCCGGGACAGGGGGCTTCGAGCAGTACTTC
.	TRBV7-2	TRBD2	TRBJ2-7	CASIPRAGGTYEQYF	TGTGCCAGCATCCCTCGAGCGGGAGGGACCTACGAGCAGTACTTC
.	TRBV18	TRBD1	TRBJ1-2	CASSPVDREDYGYTF	TGTGCCAGCTCACCAGTTGACAGGGAGGACTATGGCTACACCTTC
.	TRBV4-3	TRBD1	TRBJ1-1	CASSQGTGGMNTEAFF	TGCGCCAGCAGCCAAGGGACAGGGGGCATGAACACTGAAGCTTTCTTT
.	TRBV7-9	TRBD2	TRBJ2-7	CASSFIAGDSYEQYF	TGTGCCAGCAGCTTCATAGCGGGAGACTCCTACGAGCAGTACTTC
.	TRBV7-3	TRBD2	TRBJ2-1	CASSLRREGPDEQFF	TGTGCCAGCAGCTTAAGGCGGGAGGGCCCCGATGAGCAGTTCTTC
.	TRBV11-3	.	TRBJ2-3	CASSLIAGSDTQYF	TGTGCCAGCAGCTTAATAGCCGGATCAGATACGCAGTATTTT
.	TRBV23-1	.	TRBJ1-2	CASWPTPNYGYTF	TGCGCCAGCTGGCCGACACCAAACTATGGCTACACCTTC
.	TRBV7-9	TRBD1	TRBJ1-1	CSSSRDREKAFF	TGTTCCAGCAGCCGGGACAGAGAAAAAGCTTTCTTT
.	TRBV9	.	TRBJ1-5	CASSVDGGNQPQHF	TGTGCCAGCAGCGTAGACGGAGGGAATCAGCCCCAGCATTTT
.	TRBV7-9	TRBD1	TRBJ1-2	CASSPRAGGEGYGYTF	TGTGCCAGCAGCCCTCGGGCAGGGGGCGAGGGCTATGGCTACACCTTC
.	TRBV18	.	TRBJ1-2	CASSPRQTYYGYTF	TGTGCCAGCTCACCACGGCAAACATACTATGGCTACACCTTC
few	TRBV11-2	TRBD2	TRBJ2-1	CASSPGRTSGGYNEQFF	TGTGCCAGCAGCCCCGGTCGGACTAGCGGGGGGTACAATGAGCAGTTCTTC
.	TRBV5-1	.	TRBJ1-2	CASSLADRSFYGYTF	TGCGCCAGCAGCTTGGCCGACAGGAGCTTCTATGGCTACACCTTC
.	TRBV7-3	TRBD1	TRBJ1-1	CASSPTGGLNTEAFF	TGTGCCAGCAGCCCAACAGGGGGCTTGAACACTGAAGCTTTCTTT
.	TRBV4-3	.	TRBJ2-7	CASSQDRTSNYEQYF	TGCGCCAGCAGCCAAGATCGGACTTCCAACTACGAGCAGTACTTC
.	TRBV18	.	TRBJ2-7	CASSPRQPYEQYF	TGTGCCAGCTCACCGCGGCAGCCCTACGAGCAGTACTTC
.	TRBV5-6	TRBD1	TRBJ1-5	CASSKTGGRTQPQHF	TGTGCCAGCAGCAAGACAGGGGGCCGAACTCAGCCCCAGCATTTT
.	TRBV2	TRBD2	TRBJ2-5	CASSRAGGNQETQYF	TGTGCCAGCAGCCGAGCGGGAGGGAATCAAGAGACCCAGTACTTC
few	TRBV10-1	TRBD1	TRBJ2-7	CARDRRDRKLYEQYF	TGCGCCAGGGACCGCCGGGACAGAAAACTTTACGAGCAGTACTTC
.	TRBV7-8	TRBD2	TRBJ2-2	CASSLGLAGGPGTGELFF	TGTGCCAGCAGCTTAGGACTAGCGGGAGGGCCCGGCACCGGGGAGCTGTTTTTT
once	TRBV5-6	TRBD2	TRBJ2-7	CASSWGGVGPSYEQYF	TGTGCCAGCAGCTGGGGGGGGGTCGGGCCTTCCTACGAGCAGTACTTC
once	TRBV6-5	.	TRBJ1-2	CASSYSSGTPNYGYTF	TGTGCCAGCAGTTACTCATCTGGGACTCCTAACTATGGCTACACCTTC
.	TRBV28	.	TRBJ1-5	CASSAPGQIQPQHF	TGTGCCAGCAGTGCGCCGGGACAAATACAGCCCCAGCATTTT
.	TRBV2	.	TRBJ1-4	CASSPGVPNEKLFF	TGTGCCAGCAGCCCAGGGGTACCTAATGAAAAACTGTTTTTT
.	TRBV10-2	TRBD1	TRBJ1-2	CASSESRDRGYGYTF	TGCGCCAGCAGTGAGTCACGGGACAGGGGCTATGGCTACACCTTC
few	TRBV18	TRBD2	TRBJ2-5	CASSLRLAGEETQYF	TGTGCCAGCTCACTGAGACTAGCGGGAGAGGAGACCCAGTACTTC
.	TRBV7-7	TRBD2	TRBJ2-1	CASSLGEGRWNEQFF	TGTGCTAGCAGCTTAGGGGAGGGCCGATGGAATGAGCAGTTCTTC
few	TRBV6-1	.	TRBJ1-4	CASSAVRSNEKLFF	TGTGCCAGCAGCGCTGTTCGGAGTAATGAAAAACTGTTTTTT
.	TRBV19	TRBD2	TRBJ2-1	CASSIRTSGSAAFF	TGTGCCAGTAGTATACGCACTAGCGGTTCGGCTGCGTTCTTC
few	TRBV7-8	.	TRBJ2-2	CASRRTGPTGELFF	TGTGCCAGCAGAAGAACAGGGCCCACCGGGGAGCTGTTTTTT
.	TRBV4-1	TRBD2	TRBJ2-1	CASSQTGLAVYNEQFF	TGCGCCAGCAGCCAGACCGGACTAGCTGTGTACAATGAGCAGTTCTTC
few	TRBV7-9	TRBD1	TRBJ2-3	CASSLGQGEGDTQYF	TGTGCCAGCAGTTTGGGACAGGGCGAGGGCGATACGCAGTATTTT
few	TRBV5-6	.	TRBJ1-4	CASSLRGSRHEKLFF	TGTGCCAGCAGCCTCAGGGGCAGCCGCCATGAAAAACTGTTTTTT
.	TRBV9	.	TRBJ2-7	CASSAKRGTGTSYEQYF	TGTGCCAGCAGCGCCAAGCGGGGGACAGGGACTTCCTACGAGCAGTACTTC
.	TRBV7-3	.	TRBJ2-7	CASSFSGGPYEQYF	TGTGCCAGCAGCTTTAGCGGAGGCCCCTACGAGCAGTACTTC
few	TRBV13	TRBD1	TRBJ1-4	CASSPGQGADEKLFF	TGTGCCAGCAGCCCAGGACAGGGGGCTGATGAAAAACTGTTTTTT
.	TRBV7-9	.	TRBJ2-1	CASSLAQGSVNEQFF	TGTGCCAGCAGCTTAGCACAGGGTAGCGTCAATGAGCAGTTCTTC
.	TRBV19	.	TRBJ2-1	CASSIPAGSEQFF	TGTGCCAGTAGTATACCCGCGGGAAGTGAGCAGTTCTTC
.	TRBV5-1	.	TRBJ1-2	CASSSEGAGIYGYTF	TGCGCCAGCAGCTCGGAAGGGGCGGGGATCTATGGCTACACCTTC
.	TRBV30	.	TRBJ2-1	CAWGMGPLQFF	TGTGCCTGGGGCATGGGCCCCTTACAGTTCTTC
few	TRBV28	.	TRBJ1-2	CASSLVSGKGYGYTF	TGTGCCAGCAGTTTAGTTTCAGGGAAGGGCTATGGCTACACCTTC
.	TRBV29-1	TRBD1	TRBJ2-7	CSIRQGTYEQYF	TGCAGCATTCGACAGGGCACCTACGAGCAGTACTTC
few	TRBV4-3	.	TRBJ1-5	CASSQGPTRDQPQHF	TGCGCCAGCAGCCAGGGGCCAACACGGGATCAGCCCCAGCATTTT
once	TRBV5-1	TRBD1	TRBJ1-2	CASSRSQGDGYGYTF	TGCGCCAGCAGCCGCTCACAGGGGGATGGCTATGGCTACACCTTC
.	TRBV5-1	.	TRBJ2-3	CASSYNRANTDTQYF	TGCGCCAGCTCTTATAACAGGGCCAACACAGATACGCAGTATTTT
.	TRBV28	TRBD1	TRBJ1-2	CASSLTGDGYTF	TGTGCCAGCAGTTTAACAGGGGATGGCTACACCTTC
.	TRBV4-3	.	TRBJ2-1	CASSHGLEPSEQFF	TGCGCCAGCAGCCACGGACTGGAGCCCAGTGAGCAGTTCTTC
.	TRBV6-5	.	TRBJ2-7	CASSYSMREPYEQYF	TGTGCCAGCAGTTACAGTATGAGGGAGCCGTACGAGCAGTACTTC
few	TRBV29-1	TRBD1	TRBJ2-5	CSVEGDSQETQYF	TGCAGCGTCGAAGGGGACAGCCAAGAGACCCAGTACTTC
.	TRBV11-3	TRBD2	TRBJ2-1	CASSPQSSGSVEQFF	TGTGCCAGCAGCCCCCAGTCTAGCGGGAGCGTTGAGCAGTTCTTC
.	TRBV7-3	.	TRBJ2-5	CASSPLPGAGETQYF	TGTGCCAGCAGCCCTCTCCCGGGAGCCGGAGAGACCCAGTACTTC
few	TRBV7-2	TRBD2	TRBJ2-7	CASSSRDNSGSPYEQYF	TGTGCCAGCAGCTCCCGGGATAATAGCGGGAGCCCCTACGAGCAGTACTTC
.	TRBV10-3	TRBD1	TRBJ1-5	CAISEDRVYQPQHF	TGTGCCATCAGTGAGGACAGGGTTTATCAGCCCCAGCATTTT
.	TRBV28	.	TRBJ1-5	CASSLISVSNQPQHF	TGTGCCAGCAGTTTAATTTCGGTTAGCAATCAGCCCCAGCATTTT